What follows is one T cell receptor beta chain and its context. No antigen is known for it. This record belongs to a study of CD4 T cells in relation to SARS-CoV-2 and coronaviruses. Study-wide context: TCR beta CDR3s were sequenced after roughly 10-day antigen culture of PBMCs. The HLA restriction of the shared crossreactive spike epitopes was mapped. Study observations and caveats: Crossreactivity was assessed only for spike protein, not other viral proteins.

The V and J ends lost 1 base and 10 bases, in that order; junction bases with no gene match: 5. This CDR3 spans 15 amino acids. The germline V gene has CDR1 SGHRS and CDR2 YFSETQ. The data were produced by immunoSEQ multiplex PCR, yet TCRdb's version contains in-frame clones alone and is incomplete. The sample lists around 26,000 clones, 74% occurring once. The unexposed donors gave CD4+ T cells in 2011-2018, prior to COVID-19. Isolation of CD4+ T cells took place after around 11 days in culture. Each well had 1.5 million to 2.5 million PBMCs in around 5% human AB serum with IL-2. The source is a human donor in good health. What was sequenced was CD4+ T cells from PBMCs, cultured in vitro. The chain couples TRBV5-1 to TRBJ2-1, with 13 bases aligning to TRBD2. CDR3 protein: CASSLLGLAGMEQFF. The CDR3 DNA reads as TGCGCCAGCAGCTTGTTGGGACTAGCGGGAATGGAGCAGTTCTTC.